The TCR beta chain under discussion was sequenced for a study of CD8 T cells in Susac syndrome. RNA amounts of about 0.5 to 1 ug underwent reverse transcription with random hexamers. The immunoSEQ assay covered 54 Vbeta and 13 Jbeta segments for CDR3. MiXCR was run by TCRdb on the immunoSEQ multiplex PCR reads, yielding one entry per CDR3 protein. Here the sample spans about 300,000 distinct CDR3 sequences, about 92% being singletons. CDR1 and CDR2 (germline): SEHNR, FQNEAQ (reference sequence). V gave up 1 base and J gave up 9 bases, with 16 bases separating them. This CDR3 region has 14 residues. This TCR derives from a human donor with multiple sclerosis. Specimen: CD4+ T cells from PBMCs. The chain joins TRBV7-9 to TRBJ2-7; weak D call: TRBD2 (5 bases). This chain's CDR3 is CASSLVGRGNAQYF. DNA of the CDR3: TGTGCCAGCAGCTTAGTCGGTCGGGGTAACGCGCAGTACTTC.